This T cell receptor beta chain emerged from a study of cytomegalovirus exposure and HLA in healthy donors. Study as a whole: The 120 or so validation repertoires, a later analysis reported, used the same platform as the 666 first-cohort repertoires.

Broader study findings: Clusters of TCRs from the first cohort tended to co-occur in the roughly 120 validation repertoires (as a later analysis found).

Sequenced by immunoSEQ multiplex PCR; TCRdb stores in-frame clones only, minus some. The sample lists roughly 150,000 clones; approximately 84% were seen once. As to this clone: The antigen remains undetermined.

The CDR3 sequence is 14 residues long. Per the germline V gene, CDR1 is SGHTA and CDR2 is FQGTGA. V was pared by 5 bases and J by 4 bases, with 3 bases of the junction left unmatched. The chain is built from TRBV7-3 and TRBJ2-2; TRBD1 matches 8 bases. What was sequenced was PBMCs. The receptor was derived from a man aged 30 to 39 in good health and CMV-seropositive. CDR3 DNA sequence: TGTGCCAGCAGCCACACAGGGGGCACCGGGGAGCTGTTTTTT. This codes for CASSHTGGTGELFF.